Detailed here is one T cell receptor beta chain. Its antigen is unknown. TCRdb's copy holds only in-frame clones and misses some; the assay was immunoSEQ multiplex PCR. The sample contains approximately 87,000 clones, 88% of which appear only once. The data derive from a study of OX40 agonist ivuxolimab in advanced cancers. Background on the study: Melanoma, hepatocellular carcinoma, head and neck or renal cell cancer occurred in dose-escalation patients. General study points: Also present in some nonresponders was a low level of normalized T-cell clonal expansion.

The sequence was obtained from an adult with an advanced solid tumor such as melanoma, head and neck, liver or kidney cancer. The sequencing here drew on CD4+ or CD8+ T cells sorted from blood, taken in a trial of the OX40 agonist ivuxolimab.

Here the CDR3 DNA reads TGCGCCAGCAGTGGGACAGGGGGCCACATGGATACGCAGTATTTT. Amino acids: CASSGTGGHMDTQYF. The chain joins TRBV10-1 to TRBJ2-3, with 11 bases lining up with TRBD1. The CDR3 is 15 residues long. Germline CDR1 WNHNN, CDR2 SYGVQD (reference sequence). The J segment lost 6 bases and the V segment lost 4 bases, leaving 6 bases of the junction unmatched.